This record covers a single T cell receptor beta chain. Participant age was about 18 to 95 years, and participants resided in about two dozen US areas. Recovered participants had two consecutive negative NP/OP PCR tests, healthcare professional clearance, or symptom resolution. The CDR3 has 13 residues. V gave up 6 bases and J gave up 5 bases; unmatched junction bases: 6. The data belong to a study of blood T cell repertoires in COVID-19. Study context: Samples came from the United States, Italy and Spain, spanning acute and convalescent COVID-19.

The protocol was immunoSEQ multiplex PCR, while the TCRdb copy is restricted to in-frame clones and leaves out a portion. The sample lists some 400,000 clones; 80% to 90% were seen once. V usage is TRBV12-3 or TRBV12-4 and J usage is TRBJ2-7; 8 bases agree with TRBD1. Sequencing was performed on PBMCs or T cells enriched from blood (not recorded which). The source of this sequence is a man aged 25 to 45 who had recovered from COVID-19. The CDR3 DNA follows: TGTGCCAGCAGGGGAACAGGGGGACACGAGCAGTACTTC. Encoded protein: CASRGTGGHEQYF.